This entry lists 28 T cell receptor beta chains sequenced from one sample in a study of blood T cell repertoires in COVID-19. The assay was immunoSEQ multiplex PCR, and TCRdb's table has in-frame clones only and misses some. Of some 250,000 clones listed, over 65% are singletons. What was sequenced was peripheral blood. The receptors shown here come from a woman older than 75 with acute or convalescent COVID-19.

J is TRBJ2-1 and V is TRBV5-1; a possible D gene is TRBD1 (6 bases). Deletions cut 7 bases from V and 1 base from J, with 12 bases between. The V gene's germline CDR1 is SGHRS and CDR2 YFSETQ. This CDR3 contains 14 residues. Written as DNA, the CDR3 is TGCGCCAGCGCCATAACAGGGTCCTACAATGAGCAGTTCTTC. It encodes CASAITGSYNEQFF.

This clone was seen more than once but under ten times. CDR3 region: CAISLGRDSNTGELFF. The CDR3 DNA reads as TGTGCCATCAGCTTAGGCCGGGACAGTAACACCGGGGAGCTGTTTTTT. V gene TRBV10-3 combines with J gene TRBJ2-2; 7 nucleotides agree with TRBD1. Germline CDR1 is ENHRY and CDR2 is SYGVKD. Trimming cost V 6 bases and J 2 bases; bases outside gene matches: 9. The CDR3 loop spans 16 amino acids.

Comment on this clone: Other DNA variants within this sample encode the same CDR3. The chain recombines TRBV3-1 (or the pseudogene TRBV3-2) with TRBJ1-3; no firm D call. Germline V gene data show CDR1 as LGHDT and CDR2 as YNNKEL (reference sequence). The CDR3 has 14 residues. Trimming left V 2 bases short and J 1 base short, with 6 bases between. The CDR3 protein is CASSQSGSGNTIYF. CDR3 DNA sequence: TGTGCCAGCAGCCAAAGCGGTTCTGGAAACACCATATATTTT.

The chain carries TRBV2 and TRBJ2-7; a weak D match, TRBD1 (5 bases). Deletions cut 5 bases from V and 6 bases from J, with 17 bases between. Germline values: CDR1 SNHLY, CDR2 FYNNEI. CDR3 length: 14 amino acids. CDR3 protein: CASSPRPLGLEQYF. CDR3 DNA sequence: TGTGCCAGCAGTCCCCGACCGCTGGGGCTCGAGCAGTACTTC.

The chain couples TRBV2 to TRBJ2-4, with 7 bases identical to TRBD2. Trimming at V came to 11 bases and at J to 4 bases, leaving 5 bases not matched to a gene. Germline CDR1 is SNHLY and CDR2 is FYNNEI. The CDR3 totals 12 residues. The CDR3 here is CAASGIKNIQYF. The DNA of the CDR3 is TGTGCCGCCAGCGGGATTAAAAACATTCAGTACTTC. Full variable domain (missing parts from reference TRBV2 and TRBJ2-4): EPEVTQTPSHQVTQMGQEVILRCVPISNHLYFYWYRQILGQKVEFLVSFYNNEISEKSEIFDDQFSVERPDGSNFTLKIRSTKLEDSAMYFCAASGIKNIQYFGAGTRLSVL.

The rearrangement joins TRBV28 to TRBJ1-5; 11 bases agree with TRBD1. Unmatched junction bases numbered 6, after V lost 4 bases and J lost 1 base. Germline CDR1 reads MDHEN; CDR2 reads SYDVKM. CDR3 length: 17 residues. The CDR3 spells CASSSPGTGGSNQPQHF. CDR3 DNA sequence: TGTGCCAGCAGTTCCCCCGGGACAGGGGGAAGCAATCAGCCCCAGCATTTT. The entire variable domain, with the rest obtained from reference TRBV28 and TRBJ1-5, is as follows: DVKVTQSSRYLVKRTGEKVFLECVQDMDHENMFWYRQDPGLGLRLIYFSYDVKMKEKGDIPEGYSVSREKKERFSLILESASTNQTSMYLCASSSPGTGGSNQPQHFGDGTRLSIL.

The chain is built from TRBV7-2 and TRBJ1-1, with no clear D. V was shortened by 1 base and J by 1 base, with 13 bases between the two germline ends. CDR1 is SGHTA, CDR2 FQGNSA, per germline. The CDR3 loop spans 16 amino acids. CDR3 region: CASSLGGYRRNTEAFF. In DNA, the CDR3 is TGTGCCAGCAGCTTAGGTGGGTACCGGAGGAACACTGAAGCTTTCTTT.

This chain links TRBV6-5 with TRBJ2-1; TRBD1 matches 10 bases. Germline CDR1 MNHEY, CDR2 SVGAGI. This CDR3 has 14 amino acids. After removal of 6 bases from V and 5 bases from J, the junction contained 4 bases not matched to a gene. The CDR3 region has the DNA TGTGCCAGCAGGGGGGACAGGGGCAACAATGAGCAGTTCTTC. This gives the protein CASRGDRGNNEQFF.

This chain links TRBV6-5 with TRBJ2-7; 7 bases match TRBD2. Germline assignment: CDR1 MNHEY and CDR2 SVGAGI. V shed 0 bases and J 0 bases; nucleotides not matched to a gene: 5. The CDR3 covers 16 residues. The CDR3 sequence: CASSYSPGGSSYEQYF. In nucleotides, the CDR3 is TGTGCCAGCAGTTACTCGCCCGGGGGGAGCTCCTACGAGCAGTACTTC.

Regarding this clone: The sample contains more than one DNA sequence encoding this CDR3. The genes are TRBV6-2 or TRBV6-3 and TRBJ1-2; D not resolved. The CDR3 sequence is 13 residues long. V was shortened by 3 bases and J by 2 bases, with 7 bases between the two germline ends. Germline loops: CDR1 MNHEY, CDR2 SVGEGT. CDR3 nucleotides: TGTGCCAGCAGTTATACGGGGAACTATGGCTACACCTTC. It translates to CASSYTGNYGYTF.

This clone has a single count. CDR3: CASSQGASGGTDTQYF. The CDR3, as DNA: TGTGCCAGCAGCCAGGGGGCTAGCGGGGGCACAGATACGCAGTATTTT. This chain uses TRBV6-2 or TRBV6-3 with TRBJ2-3, with a tentative D call TRBD2 (9 bases). Germline lookup yields CDR1 MNHEY and CDR2 SVGEGT. The CDR3 runs to 16 residues. V was trimmed by 6 bases and J by 1 base, leaving 17 bases between them.

This clone was observed at least ten times. The genes are TRBV10-1 and TRBJ2-7; 7 nucleotides line up with TRBD1. Germline V gene data show CDR1 as WNHNN and CDR2 as SYGVQD (reference sequence). V shed 5 bases, J shed 4 bases, and the junction held 8 bases outside the gene matches. This CDR3 is 14 amino acids long. This CDR3 is CASSPTRQGYEQYF. The DNA of the CDR3 is TGCGCCAGCAGTCCGACGCGACAGGGTTACGAGCAGTACTTC.

The J gene is TRBJ2-2, the V gene TRBV5-1; D is ambiguous. Germline lookup yields CDR1 SGHRS and CDR2 YFSETQ. V was pared by 6 bases and J by 6 bases, with 15 bases between. The CDR3 sequence is 14 residues long. CDR3 coding DNA: TGCGCCAGCAACATGGCCGCTGCCCCCGGGGAGCTGTTTTTT. Protein sequence: CASNMAAAPGELFF.

The chain has TRBV7-9 and TRBJ2-5, with D possibly matching TRBD1 (6 bases). Between the trimmed V and J ends, which lost 1 base and 14 bases, there was a span of 17 bases. From germline, CDR1 is SEHNR and CDR2 FQNEAQ (reference sequence). The CDR3 has 13 residues. The CDR3 DNA sequence: TGTGCCAGCAGCTTAGATCTTGGACAGAGGCTTTACTTC. Translating gives CASSLDLGQRLYF.

On this clone itself: Sequence at one end of the junction differs from germline and may be a read error. The J gene is TRBJ1-2, the V gene TRBV5-5, with D possibly being TRBD1 (6 bases). Germline V CDR1 and CDR2: SGHKS, YYEKEE (reference sequence). The CDR3 runs 15 residues. CDR3 protein: CARSPTDRSYYGYTF. CDR3 coding DNA: TGTGCCCGCAGCCCGACCGACAGGAGTTACTATGGCTACACCTTC.

The genes are TRBV24-1 and TRBJ1-5, with 8 bases identical to TRBD1. Trimming took 4 bases from V and 6 from J; bases not matched to a gene: 4. Germline loops: CDR1 KGHDR, CDR2 SFDVKD. The CDR3 covers 14 residues. Here the CDR3 reads CATSDRGHSQPQHF. CDR3 DNA: TGTGCCACCAGTGACAGGGGGCATAGTCAGCCCCAGCATTTT.

This chain uses TRBV9 with TRBJ2-2; a weak D match, TRBD2 (6 bases). Per germline, CDR1 SGDLS and CDR2 YYNGEE. V was trimmed by 0 bases and J by 5 bases, leaving 17 bases between them. The CDR3 consists of 17 residues. The CDR3 coding sequence is TGTGCCAGCAGCGTAGCTAGTAGGAAGGCGGGGACCGGGGAGCTGTTTTTT. Protein: CASSVASRKAGTGELFF.

The chain carries TRBV25-1 and TRBJ2-7, with D possibly matching TRBD2 (6 bases). V lost 1 base, J lost 6 bases, and 16 bases lay in between. CDR3 length: 15 residues. Germline CDR1 and CDR2: MGHDK and SYGVNS. CDR3 bases: TGTGCCAGCAGTGAATTCCGGGGAGGTCTTCCCGAGCAGTACTTC. The encoded protein is CASSEFRGGLPEQYF.

This chain uses TRBV19 with TRBJ1-1; the match to TRBD1 covers 8 bases. In germline, CDR1 is LNHDA, CDR2 SQIVND (reference sequence). The CDR3 loop spans 14 amino acids. Trimming at V came to 4 bases and at J to 4 bases, leaving 5 bases not matched to a gene. Here the CDR3 reads CASSTGGSGTEAFF. Here the CDR3 DNA reads TGTGCCAGTAGTACAGGGGGCTCTGGCACTGAAGCTTTCTTT.

The rearrangement joins TRBV5-1 to TRBJ1-3; TRBD1 matches 7 bases. The CDR3 covers 12 residues. Germline V gives CDR1 SGHRS, CDR2 YFSETQ. Trimming took 4 bases from V and 8 from J; bases not matched to a gene: 3. CDR3 residues: CASSDQGDTIYF. CDR3 DNA sequence: TGCGCCAGCAGCGACCAGGGGGACACCATATATTTT.

The rearrangement joins TRBV27 to TRBJ2-7; perhaps TRBD1 as D (6 bases). Germline V CDR1 and CDR2: MNHEY, SMNVEV (reference sequence). The length of the CDR3 is 15 residues. V was cut by 6 bases and J by 0 bases, with 15 bases left in between. CDR3 protein: CASRGQRTGSYEQYF. The CDR3 bases are TGTGCCAGCAGAGGACAGCGGACGGGCTCCTACGAGCAGTACTTC.

This clone was seen a few times. The V and J genes are TRBV5-4 and TRBJ1-1, with D unclear. The CDR3 runs to 13 residues. Germline loops: CDR1 SGHNT, CDR2 YYREEE (reference sequence). V was clipped by 4 bases and J by 4 bases, with 11 bases between them. In DNA, the CDR3 is TGTGCCAGCAGCACCCGAGGGATCACTGAAGCTTTCTTT. It is translated as CASSTRGITEAFF.

The rearrangement joins TRBV3-1 (or the pseudogene TRBV3-2) to TRBJ2-1; D is ambiguous. The V and J ends lost 4 bases and 10 bases respectively, with 20 bases between them. This CDR3 contains 15 residues. Germline CDR1 and CDR2: LGHDT and YNNKEL (reference sequence). CDR3 protein: CASSRKLGTAGEQFF. The CDR3, as DNA: TGTGCCAGCAGCCGTAAACTCGGTACGGCCGGGGAGCAGTTCTTC.

This clone came up a few times. This chain connects TRBV7-2 to TRBJ1-5; 10 bases align to TRBD1. V shed 1 base and J 6 bases; nucleotides not matched to a gene: 3. Per germline, CDR1 SGHTA and CDR2 FQGNSA. The CDR3 runs 15 residues. The CDR3 DNA sequence: TGTGCCAGCAGCTTAGGGGGACAGGGGACTCAGCCCCAGCATTTT. It specifies CASSLGGQGTQPQHF.

The rearrangement links TRBV4-1 to TRBJ1-4, with 7 bases identical to TRBD1. V lost 1 base and J lost 5; bases outside the gene matches: 13. The CDR3 consists of 18 residues. The germline V gene encodes CDR1 MGHRA and CDR2 YSYEKL. CDR3 DNA: TGCGCCAGCAGCCAAGGTGGGGCACGGGACAGACTAAATGAAAAACTGTTTTTT. The encoded protein is CASSQGGARDRLNEKLFF.

This chain uses TRBV7-3 with TRBJ2-3; the match to TRBD2 covers 14 bases. Germline CDR1 SGHTA, CDR2 FQGTGA. The CDR3 runs 18 residues. V lost 5 bases to trimming and J lost 2 bases; unmatched junction nucleotides: 9. CDR3 region: CASSLRGTSGGITDTQYF. CDR3 DNA sequence: TGTGCCAGCAGCCTAAGGGGGACTAGCGGGGGCATCACAGATACGCAGTATTTT.

This rearrangement joins TRBV5-1 to TRBJ1-1; D is uncertain. The CDR3 runs to 14 residues. V was trimmed by 2 bases and J by 2 bases, leaving 10 bases between them. The germline V gene has CDR1 SGHRS and CDR2 YFSETQ. As DNA, the CDR3 is TGCGCCAGCAGCTTCTCTCCTCCTAACACTGAAGCTTTCTTT. This codes for CASSFSPPNTEAFF.

The chain carries TRBV3-1 (or the pseudogene TRBV3-2) and TRBJ2-3; possible D gene TRBD1, 6 bases. Trimming removed 0 bases from V and 3 bases from J, with 13 bases in between. There are 16 residues in the CDR3. Germline CDR1 and CDR2: LGHDT and YNNKEL (reference sequence). This chain's CDR3 is CASSQDRGQSTDTQYF. The CDR3 coding sequence is TGTGCCAGCAGCCAAGATCGCGGACAGAGTACAGATACGCAGTATTTT.